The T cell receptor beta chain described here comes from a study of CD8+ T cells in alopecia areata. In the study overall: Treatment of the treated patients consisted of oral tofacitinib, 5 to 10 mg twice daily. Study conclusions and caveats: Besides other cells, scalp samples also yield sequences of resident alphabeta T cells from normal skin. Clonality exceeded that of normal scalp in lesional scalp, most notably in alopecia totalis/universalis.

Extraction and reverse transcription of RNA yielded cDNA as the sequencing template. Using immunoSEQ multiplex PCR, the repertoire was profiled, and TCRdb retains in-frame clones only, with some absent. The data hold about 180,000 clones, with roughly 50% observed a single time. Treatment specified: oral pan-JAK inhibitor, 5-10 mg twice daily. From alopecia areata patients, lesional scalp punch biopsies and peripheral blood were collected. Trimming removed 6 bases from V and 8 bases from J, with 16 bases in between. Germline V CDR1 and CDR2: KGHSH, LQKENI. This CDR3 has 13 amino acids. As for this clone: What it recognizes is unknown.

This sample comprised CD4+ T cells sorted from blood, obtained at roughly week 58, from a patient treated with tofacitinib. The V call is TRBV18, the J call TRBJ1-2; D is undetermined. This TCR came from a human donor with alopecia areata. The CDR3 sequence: CASSPDRQRGYTF. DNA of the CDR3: TGTGCCAGCTCGCCGGACCGCCAAAGGGGCTACACCTTC.